This T cell receptor beta chain was captured by sequencing in a study of CD8+CD57+ T cells in acquired aplastic anemia. At the level of the study: Sorting CD4+ and CD8+ cells gave DNA averaging around 3 ug. For CD4+ cells, healthy donors had an average of roughly 9.8 million reads. Findings of the study overall: Patients and controls had in common approximately 28 CD8+ CDR3 sequences.

CDR3 and TCR beta VDJ profiling relied on genomic DNA as the template. TCRdb used MiXCR to reprocess the reads, holding one entry per CDR3 protein. The table records under 150,000 distinct CDR3 sequences, 35% to 50% of them present only once. In its sample, this clonotype was seen many times. Its target is unknown. Per germline, CDR1 KGHDR and CDR2 SFDVKD. V trimming: 1 base; J trimming: 6 bases; junction bases outside the gene matches: 6. This CDR3 spans 17 amino acids. Sequencing input: sorted CD4+, CD8+, or CD8+CD57+ T cells (not recorded which) from PBMCs. The source is a human donor in good health, serving as a control. The chain joins TRBV24-1 to TRBJ2-1, with TRBD2 matching over 12 bases. CDR3 in amino acids: CATSDFSSGGAVNEQFF. DNA of the CDR3: TGTGCCACCAGTGATTTTTCTAGCGGGGGGGCTGTCAATGAGCAGTTCTTC.